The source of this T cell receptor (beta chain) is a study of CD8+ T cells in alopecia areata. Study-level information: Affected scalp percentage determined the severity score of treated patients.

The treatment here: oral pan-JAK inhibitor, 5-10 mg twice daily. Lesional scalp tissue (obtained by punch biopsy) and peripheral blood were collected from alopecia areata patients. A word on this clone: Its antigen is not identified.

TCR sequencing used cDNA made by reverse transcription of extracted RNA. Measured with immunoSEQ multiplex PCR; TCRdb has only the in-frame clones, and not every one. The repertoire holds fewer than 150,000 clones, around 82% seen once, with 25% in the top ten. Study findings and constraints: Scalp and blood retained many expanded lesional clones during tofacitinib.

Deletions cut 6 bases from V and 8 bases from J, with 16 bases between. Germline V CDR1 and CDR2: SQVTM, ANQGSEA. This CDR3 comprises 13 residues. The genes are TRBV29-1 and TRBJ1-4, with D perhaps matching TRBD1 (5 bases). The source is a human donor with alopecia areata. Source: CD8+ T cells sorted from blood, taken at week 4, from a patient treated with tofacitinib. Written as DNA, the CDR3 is TGCAGCGTCGCGACTTTGGGGGGAGAAAAACTGTTTTTT. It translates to CSVATLGGEKLFF.